Following are 4 T cell receptor beta chains from one sample sequenced in a study of T cells in Graves' hyperthyroidism and ophthalmopathy. Amplification targeted TCR beta CDR3 regions from RNA transcripts. HTBI primers were the set used in a first-round RT-PCR of the TCR CDR3. Each CDR3 protein is one row after TCRdb ran MiXCR on the multiplex PCR reads. This sample has 500,000 to 550,000 distinct CDR3 sequences; less than 25% occur once, and the top ten carry about 26%. Sequencing used blood. The receptors derive from a man between 18 and 35 years old with Graves' hyperthyroidism.

The chain employs TRBV14 and TRBJ2-2; TRBD2 agrees at 7 bases. CDR1 and CDR2 (germline): SGHDN, FVKESK. The CDR3 is 17 residues long. The J segment lost 2 bases and the V segment lost 1 base, leaving 7 bases of the junction unmatched. The CDR3 DNA follows: TGTGCCAGCAGCCAAGTTAAGGCGGGACTAAACACCGGGGAGCTGTTTTTT. Translation: CASSQVKAGLNTGELFF.

Ten or more counts support this clonotype. The chain combines TRBV10-3 with TRBJ2-7; 10 nucleotides align to TRBD1. This CDR3 is 14 amino acids long. The junction had 7 bases not matched to a gene; V was cut back by 9 bases and J by 2 bases. Germline assignment: CDR1 ENHRY and CDR2 SYGVKD. This CDR3 reads CAISTGQGAYEQYF. In nucleotides, the CDR3 is TGTGCCATTTCGACCGGACAGGGGGCCTACGAGCAGTACTTC.

This clonotype was seen repeatedly, ten times or more. The J gene is TRBJ1-1, the V gene TRBV28; D ambiguous. V was pared by 2 bases and J by 11 bases, with 12 bases between. The germline V gene encodes CDR1 MDHEN and CDR2 SYDVKM. The CDR3 runs 12 residues. The CDR3 region is CASSLRGRRAFF. The CDR3 DNA reads TGTGCCAGCAGTTTACGTGGTCGTCGGGCTTTCTTT.

The rearrangement links TRBV20-1 to TRBJ1-2, with 11 nucleotides matching TRBD1. From germline, CDR1 is DFQATT and CDR2 SNEGSKA (reference sequence). J was trimmed by 8 bases and V by 5 bases; bases with no gene match: 7. CDR3 length equals 13 residues. CDR3 nucleotide sequence: TGCAGTGCTCCTCGGGACAGGGGGACGGGCTACACCTTC. As protein: CSAPRDRGTGYTF.